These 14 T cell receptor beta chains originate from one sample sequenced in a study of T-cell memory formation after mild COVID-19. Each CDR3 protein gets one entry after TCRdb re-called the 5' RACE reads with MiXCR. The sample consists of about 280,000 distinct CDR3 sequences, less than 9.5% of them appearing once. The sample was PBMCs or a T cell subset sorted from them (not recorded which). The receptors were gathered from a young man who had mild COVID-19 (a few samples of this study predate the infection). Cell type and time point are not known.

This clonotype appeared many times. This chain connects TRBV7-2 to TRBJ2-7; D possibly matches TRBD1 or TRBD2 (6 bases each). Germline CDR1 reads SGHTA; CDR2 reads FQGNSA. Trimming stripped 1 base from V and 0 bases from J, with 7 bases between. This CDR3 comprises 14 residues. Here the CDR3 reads CASSLGGASYEQYF. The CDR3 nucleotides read TGTGCCAGCAGCTTAGGGGGGGCCTCCTACGAGCAGTACTTC.

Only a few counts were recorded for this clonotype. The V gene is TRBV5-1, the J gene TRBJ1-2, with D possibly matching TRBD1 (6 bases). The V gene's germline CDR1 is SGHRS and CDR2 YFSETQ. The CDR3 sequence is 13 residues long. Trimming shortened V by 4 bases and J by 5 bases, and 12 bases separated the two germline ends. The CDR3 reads CASSQIQGYGYTF. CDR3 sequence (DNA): TGCGCCAGCAGCCAAATACAGGGATATGGCTACACCTTC. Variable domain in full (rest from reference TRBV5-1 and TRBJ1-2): KAGVTQTPRYLIKTRGQQVTLSCSPISGHRSVSWYQQTPGQGLQFLFEYFSETQRNKGNFPGRFSGRQFSNSRSEMNVSTLELGDSALYLCASSQIQGYGYTFGSGTRLTVV.

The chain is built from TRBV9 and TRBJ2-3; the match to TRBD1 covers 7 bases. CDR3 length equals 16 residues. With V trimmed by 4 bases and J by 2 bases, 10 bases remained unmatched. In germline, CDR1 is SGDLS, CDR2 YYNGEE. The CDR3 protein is CASSSVPGQFTDTQYF. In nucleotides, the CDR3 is TGTGCCAGCAGCTCCGTACCGGGACAGTTCACAGATACGCAGTATTTT.

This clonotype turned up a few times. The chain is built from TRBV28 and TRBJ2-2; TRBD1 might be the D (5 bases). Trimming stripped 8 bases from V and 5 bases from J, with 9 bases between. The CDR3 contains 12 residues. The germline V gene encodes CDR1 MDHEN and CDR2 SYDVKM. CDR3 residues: CASARVTGELFF. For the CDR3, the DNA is TGTGCCAGCGCCAGGGTAACCGGGGAGCTGTTTTTT.

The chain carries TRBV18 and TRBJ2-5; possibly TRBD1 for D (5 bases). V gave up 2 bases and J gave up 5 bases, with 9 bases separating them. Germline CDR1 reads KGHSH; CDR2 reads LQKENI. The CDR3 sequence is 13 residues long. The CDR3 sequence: CASSPSGYETQYF. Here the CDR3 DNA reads TGTGCCAGCTCACCATCAGGGTACGAGACCCAGTACTTC.

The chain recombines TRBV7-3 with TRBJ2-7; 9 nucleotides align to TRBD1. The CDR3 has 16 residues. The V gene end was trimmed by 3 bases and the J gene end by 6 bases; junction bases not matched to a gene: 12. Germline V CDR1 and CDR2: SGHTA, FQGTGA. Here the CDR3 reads CASSFGAGTGLSEQYF. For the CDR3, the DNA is TGTGCCAGCAGCTTTGGCGCCGGGACAGGGCTGAGCGAGCAGTACTTC.

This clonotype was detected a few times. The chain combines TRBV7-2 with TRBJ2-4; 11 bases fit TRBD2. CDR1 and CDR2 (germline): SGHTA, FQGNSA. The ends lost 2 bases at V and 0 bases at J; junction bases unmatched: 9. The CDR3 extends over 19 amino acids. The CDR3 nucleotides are TGTGCCAGCAGCTTATGGGGTAGCGGGGGGGTTCTAGCCAAAAACATTCAGTACTTC. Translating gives CASSLWGSGGVLAKNIQYF.

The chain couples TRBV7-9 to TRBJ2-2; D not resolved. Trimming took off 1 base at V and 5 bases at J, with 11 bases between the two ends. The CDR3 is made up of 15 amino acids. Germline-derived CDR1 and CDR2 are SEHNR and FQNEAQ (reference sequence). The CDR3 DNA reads TGTGCCAGCAGCTTAGACCTTCTTCAAACCGGGGAGCTGTTTTTT. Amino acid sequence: CASSLDLLQTGELFF.

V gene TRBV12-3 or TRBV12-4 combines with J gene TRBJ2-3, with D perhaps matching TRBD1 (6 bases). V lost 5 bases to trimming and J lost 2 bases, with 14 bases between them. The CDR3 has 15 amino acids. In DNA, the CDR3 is TGTGCCAGCAGTCTCATGGGACATCCCACAGATACGCAGTATTTT. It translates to CASSLMGHPTDTQYF.

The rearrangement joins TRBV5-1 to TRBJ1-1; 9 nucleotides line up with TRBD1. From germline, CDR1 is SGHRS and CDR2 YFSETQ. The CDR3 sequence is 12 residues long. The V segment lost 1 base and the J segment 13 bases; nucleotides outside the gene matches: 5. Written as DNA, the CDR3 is TGCGCCAGCAGCTTGACACAGGGGGCAGTTTTCTTT. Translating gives CASSLTQGAVFF.

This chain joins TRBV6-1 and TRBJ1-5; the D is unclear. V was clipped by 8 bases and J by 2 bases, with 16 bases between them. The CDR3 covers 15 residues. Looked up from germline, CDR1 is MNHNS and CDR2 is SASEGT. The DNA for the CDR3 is TGTGCCAGCGGACGGACGGCTTGGGGCAATCAGCCCCAGCATTTT. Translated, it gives CASGRTAWGNQPQHF.

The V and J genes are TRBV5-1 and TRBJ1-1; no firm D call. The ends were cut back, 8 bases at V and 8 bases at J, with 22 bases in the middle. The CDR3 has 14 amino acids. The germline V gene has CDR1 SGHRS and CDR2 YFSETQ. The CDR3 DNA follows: TGCGCCAGAAGCCTTGGGCCGGGCCGCGGAGAAGCTTTCTTT. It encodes CARSLGPGRGEAFF.

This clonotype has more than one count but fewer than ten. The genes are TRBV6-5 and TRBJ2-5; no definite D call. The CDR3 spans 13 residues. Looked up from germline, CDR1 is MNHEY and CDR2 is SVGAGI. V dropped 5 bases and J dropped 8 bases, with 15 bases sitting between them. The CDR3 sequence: CASSQAPGRTQYF. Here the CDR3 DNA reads TGTGCCAGCAGTCAGGCCCCCGGGCGAACCCAGTACTTC.

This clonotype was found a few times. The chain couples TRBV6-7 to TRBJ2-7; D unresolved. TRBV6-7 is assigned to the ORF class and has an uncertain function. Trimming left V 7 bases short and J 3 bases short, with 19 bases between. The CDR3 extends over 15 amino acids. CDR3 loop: CASTIGLVASYEQYF. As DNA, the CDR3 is TGTGCCAGCACCATCGGTCTAGTCGCAAGCTACGAGCAGTACTTC.